This T cell receptor (beta chain) stems from a study of T-cell reconstitution after alpha-beta-depleted transplantation in children. Preparing the TCRbeta library involved the use of unique molecular identifiers. Each CDR3 protein gets one entry after TCRdb re-called the PCR reads with MiXCR. The data contain more than 200,000 distinct CDR3 sequences, more than 20% of them singletons. Germline loops: CDR1 SGHVS, CDR2 FNYEAQ. The ends were cut back, 1 base at V and 2 bases at J, with 11 bases in the middle. The CDR3 sequence is 16 residues long. The specimen comprised PBMCs, sampled before TCRalphabeta/CD19-depleted stem cell transplant. This clonotype was sampled from a girl under 10 years old with Fanconi anemia, due to receive a stem cell transplant. This rearrangement joins TRBV7-6 to TRBJ2-2, with D maybe TRBD2 (6 bases). In DNA, the CDR3 is TGTGCCAGCAGCTTAGGGTTCGGGGGAAACACCGGGGAGCTGTTTTTT. It yields the protein CASSLGFGGNTGELFF. Full variable domain (outside the CDR3, taken from reference TRBV7-6 and TRBJ2-2): GAGVSQSPRYKVTKRGQDVALRCDPISGHVSLYWYRQALGQGPEFLTYFNYEAQQDKSGLPNDRFSAERPEGSISTLTIQRTEQRDSAMYRCASSLGFGGNTGELFFGEGSRLTVL.